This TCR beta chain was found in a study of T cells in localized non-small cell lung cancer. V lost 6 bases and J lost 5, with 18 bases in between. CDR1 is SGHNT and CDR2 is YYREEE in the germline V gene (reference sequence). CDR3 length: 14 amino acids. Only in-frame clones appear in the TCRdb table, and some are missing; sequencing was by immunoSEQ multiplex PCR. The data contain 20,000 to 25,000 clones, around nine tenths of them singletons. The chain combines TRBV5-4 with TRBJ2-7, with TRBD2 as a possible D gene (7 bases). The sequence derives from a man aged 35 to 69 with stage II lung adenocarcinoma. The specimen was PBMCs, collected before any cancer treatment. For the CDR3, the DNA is TGTGCCAGCACCCGAGGGGGGGGGTACGACGAGCAGTACTTC. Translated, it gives CASTRGGGYDEQYF.